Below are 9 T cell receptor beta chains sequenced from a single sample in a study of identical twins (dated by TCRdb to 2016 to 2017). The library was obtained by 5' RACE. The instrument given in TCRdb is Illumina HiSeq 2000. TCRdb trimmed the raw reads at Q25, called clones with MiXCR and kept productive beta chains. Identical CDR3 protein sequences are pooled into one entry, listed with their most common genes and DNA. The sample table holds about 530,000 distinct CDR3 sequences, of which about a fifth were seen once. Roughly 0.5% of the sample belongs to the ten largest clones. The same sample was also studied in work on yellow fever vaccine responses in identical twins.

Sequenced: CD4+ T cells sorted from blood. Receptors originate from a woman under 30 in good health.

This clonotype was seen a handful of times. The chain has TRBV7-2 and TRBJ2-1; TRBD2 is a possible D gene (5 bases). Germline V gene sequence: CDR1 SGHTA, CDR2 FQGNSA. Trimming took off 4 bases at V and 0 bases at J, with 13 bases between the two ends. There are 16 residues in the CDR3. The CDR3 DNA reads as TGTGCCAGCAGCTCCGGGATCTTTAGCTCCTACAATGAGCAGTTCTTC. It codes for CASSSGIFSSYNEQFF.

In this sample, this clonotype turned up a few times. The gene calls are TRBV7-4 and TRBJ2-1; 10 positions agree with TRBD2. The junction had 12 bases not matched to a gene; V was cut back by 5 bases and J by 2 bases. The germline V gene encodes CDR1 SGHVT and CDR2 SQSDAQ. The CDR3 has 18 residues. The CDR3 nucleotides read TGTGCCAGCAGCCCCACTAGCGGGAAGACTCAGACCTACAATGAGCAGTTCTTC. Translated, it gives CASSPTSGKTQTYNEQFF.

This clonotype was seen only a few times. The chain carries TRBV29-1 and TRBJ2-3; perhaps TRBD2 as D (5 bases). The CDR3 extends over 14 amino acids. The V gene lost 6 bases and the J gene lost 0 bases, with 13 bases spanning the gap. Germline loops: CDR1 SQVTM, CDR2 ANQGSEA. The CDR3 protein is CSVQSGKSTDTQYF. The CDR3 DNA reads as TGCAGCGTCCAATCGGGGAAAAGCACAGATACGCAGTATTTT.

CDR3 nucleotide sequence: TGCAGTGCTAGAGACCTGAAGTACAGGGGGCTCACCGGGGAGCTGTTTTTT. Translating it yields CSARDLKYRGLTGELFF. The chain couples TRBV20-1 to TRBJ2-2; 9 bases align to TRBD1. There are 17 residues in the CDR3. With V trimmed by 0 bases and J by 4 bases, 9 bases remained unmatched. Germline CDR1 DFQATT, CDR2 SNEGSKA (reference sequence).

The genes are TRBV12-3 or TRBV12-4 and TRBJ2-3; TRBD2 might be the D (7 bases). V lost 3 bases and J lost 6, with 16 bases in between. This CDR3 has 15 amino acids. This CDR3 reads CASSFFGGAGDTQYF. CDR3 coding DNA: TGTGCCAGCAGTTTTTTTGGGGGGGCCGGTGATACGCAGTATTTT.

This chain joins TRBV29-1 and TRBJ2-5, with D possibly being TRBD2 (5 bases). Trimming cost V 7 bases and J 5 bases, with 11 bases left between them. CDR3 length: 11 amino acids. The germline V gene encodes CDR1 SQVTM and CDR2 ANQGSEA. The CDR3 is CSGGSGETQYF. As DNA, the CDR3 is TGCAGCGGAGGTTCGGGGGAGACCCAGTACTTC.

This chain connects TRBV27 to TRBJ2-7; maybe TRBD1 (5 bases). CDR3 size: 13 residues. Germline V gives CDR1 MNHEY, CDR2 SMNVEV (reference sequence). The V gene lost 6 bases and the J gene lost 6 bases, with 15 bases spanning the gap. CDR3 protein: CASSLRGFGEQYV. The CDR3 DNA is TGTGCCAGCAGCCTAAGGGGCTTTGGCGAGCAGTACGTC.

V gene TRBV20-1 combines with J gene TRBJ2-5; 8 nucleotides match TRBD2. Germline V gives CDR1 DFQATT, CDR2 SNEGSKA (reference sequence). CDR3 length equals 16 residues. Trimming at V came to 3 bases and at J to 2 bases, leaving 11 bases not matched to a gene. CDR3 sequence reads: CSASAPGGGLQETQYF. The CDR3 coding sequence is TGCAGTGCTAGCGCCCCCGGGGGGGGCCTTCAAGAGACCCAGTACTTC.

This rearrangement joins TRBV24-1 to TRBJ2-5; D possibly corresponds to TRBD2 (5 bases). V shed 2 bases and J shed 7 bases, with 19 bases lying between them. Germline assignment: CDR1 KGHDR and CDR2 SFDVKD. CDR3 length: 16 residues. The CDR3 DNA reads TGTGCCACCAGTGATTCCTCGGGCAGCGTAGCGCGGACCCAGTACTTC. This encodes CATSDSSGSVARTQYF.